Below, 5 T cell receptor beta chains from the same sample are listed, as sequenced in a study of CD8+CD57+ T cells in acquired aplastic anemia. Genomic DNA constituted the template upon which TCR beta VDJ and CDR3 profiling was performed. Each CDR3 protein is one row after TCRdb ran MiXCR on the reads. The table has about 110,000 distinct CDR3 sequences, 51% seen once. Sequencing used sorted CD4+, CD8+, or CD8+CD57+ T cells (not recorded which) from PBMCs. These receptors all come from a human donor in good health, serving as a control.

The table lists this clonotype with many counts. Being one base from a much bigger clone, this may be a read error. The V gene is TRBV29-1, the J gene TRBJ1-1; possibly TRBD1 for D (5 bases). The germline CDR1 and CDR2 sequences are SQVTM and ANQGSEA. Trimming cost V 5 bases and J 7 bases, with 8 bases left between them. CDR3 length: 10 amino acids. As DNA, the CDR3 is TGCAGCGTTCGGACATATGAAGCTTTCTTT. Translating gives CSVRTYEAFF.

This clonotype has just one count. This rearrangement joins TRBV7-9 to TRBJ2-3; TRBD1 matches at 7 bases. The length of the CDR3 is 13 residues. The V segment lost 7 bases and the J segment 4 bases; nucleotides outside the gene matches: 5. CDR1 is SEHNR, CDR2 FQNEAQ, per germline (reference sequence). The CDR3 here is CASNSDRADTQYF. For the CDR3, the DNA is TGTGCCAGCAATAGCGACAGGGCAGATACGCAGTATTTT. The full variable domain, rest sourced from reference TRBV7-9 and TRBJ2-3, is DTGVSQNPRHKITKRGQNVTFRCDPISEHNRLYWYRQTLGQGPEFLTYFQNEAQLEKSRLLSDRFSAERPKGSFSTLEIQRTEQGDSAMYLCASNSDRADTQYFGPGTRLTVL.

This clonotype was seen only a few times. This sequence joins TRBV10-3 and TRBJ2-7, with TRBD1 identical over 7 bases. Trimming cost V 5 bases and J 2 bases; bases outside gene matches: 9. The CDR3 totals 15 residues. CDR1 is ENHRY and CDR2 is SYGVKD in the germline V gene. CDR3 protein: CAISLGTAKTYEQYF. CDR3 nucleotide sequence: TGTGCCATCAGTCTCGGGACAGCGAAGACCTACGAGCAGTACTTC.

With respect to this clonotype: One end of the junction does not line up with germline, which may come from a read error. The chain is built from TRBV2 and TRBJ1-2, with D maybe TRBD1 (6 bases). The CDR3 is 11 residues long. Germline V gene sequence: CDR1 SNHLY, CDR2 FYNNEI. The CDR3 spells CASSRQDGHTF. The CDR3, as DNA: TGTGCCAGCAGCCGACAGGATGGCCACACCTTC.

As regards this clonotype: The conserved phenylalanine or tryptophan is not found at the CDR3 terminus, so this likely reflects a read error. The chain links TRBV25-1 to TRBJ2-7, with a weak D call TRBD2 (5 bases). Looked up from germline, CDR1 is MGHDK and CDR2 is SYGVNS. This CDR3 region has 15 residues. The V gene lost 3 bases and the J gene lost 2 bases, with 14 bases spanning the gap. Here the CDR3 DNA reads TGTGCCAGCAGTGATTTGGGTATCGGGACCTACGAGCAGTACCTC. Its protein is CASSDLGIGTYEQYL.